The source of this TCR beta chain is a study of post-analysis software for immune sequencing data. Whole-study context: The cohort encompassed relapsing-remitting, secondary progressive and progressive-relapsing multiple sclerosis disease courses. Study-wide results and caveats: Significantly decreased normalized Chao1 diversity was recorded for multiple sclerosis patients relative to controls. Pronounced co-clustering by F measure was evident among identically batched samples. Five or six TRBV segments, TRBV5-6, TRBV5-1 and TRBV20-1 among them, were found more frequent in patients than controls.

This CDR3 has 17 amino acids. The germline V gene has CDR1 LGHNA and CDR2 YNFKEQ. Trimming took off 1 base at V and 0 bases at J, with 10 bases between the two ends. Concerning this clonotype: Its antigen is still unknown.

TCR beta libraries were prepared from cDNA with unique molecular identifiers. TCRdb re-called the PCR reads through MiXCR, storing one row per CDR3 protein. Of 600,000 to 750,000 distinct CDR3 sequences in the sample, 55% to 70% were seen once. The TCR comes from a girl aged 2-15 years with multiple sclerosis. The genes are TRBV4-2 and TRBJ2-6, with D uncertain. The sample was blood. Here the CDR3 reads CASSQASLISGANVLTF. In nucleotides, the CDR3 is TGTGCCAGCAGCCAAGCTAGTCTTATCTCTGGGGCCAACGTCCTGACTTTC.